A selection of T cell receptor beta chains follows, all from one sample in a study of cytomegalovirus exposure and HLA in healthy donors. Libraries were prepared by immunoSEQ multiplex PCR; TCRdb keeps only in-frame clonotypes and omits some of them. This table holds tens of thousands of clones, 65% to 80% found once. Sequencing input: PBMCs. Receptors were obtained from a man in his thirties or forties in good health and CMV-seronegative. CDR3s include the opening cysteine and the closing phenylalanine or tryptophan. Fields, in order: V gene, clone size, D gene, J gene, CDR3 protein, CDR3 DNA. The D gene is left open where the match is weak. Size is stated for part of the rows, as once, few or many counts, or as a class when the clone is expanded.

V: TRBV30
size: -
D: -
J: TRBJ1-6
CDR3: CAWTGLNSPLHF
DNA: TGTGCCTGGACAGGGTTGAATTCACCCCTCCACTTT

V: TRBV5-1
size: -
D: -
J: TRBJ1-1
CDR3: CASSLIGQNTEAFF
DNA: TGCGCCAGCAGCTTGATAGGACAGAACACTGAAGCTTTCTTT

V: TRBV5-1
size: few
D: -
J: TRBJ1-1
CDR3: CASSWNSEAFF
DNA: TGCGCCAGCAGCTGGAACAGTGAAGCTTTCTTT

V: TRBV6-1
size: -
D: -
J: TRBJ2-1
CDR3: CASSVGQSSYNEQFF
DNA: TGTGCCAGCAGTGTAGGACAGAGCTCCTACAATGAGCAGTTCTTC

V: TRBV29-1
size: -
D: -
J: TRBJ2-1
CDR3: CSAGDGGEYNEQFF
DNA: TGCAGCGCCGGTGATGGCGGAGAGTACAATGAGCAGTTCTTC

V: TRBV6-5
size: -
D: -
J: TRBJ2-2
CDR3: CASSYSIRGTGELFF
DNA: TGTGCCAGCAGTTACTCGATTCGAGGCACCGGGGAGCTGTTTTTT

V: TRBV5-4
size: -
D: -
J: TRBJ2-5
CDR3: CASSFPSLQTQYF
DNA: TGTGCCAGCAGCTTTCCTAGCTTACAGACCCAGTACTTC

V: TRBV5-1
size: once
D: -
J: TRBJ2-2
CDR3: CASSLKTGPANTGELFF
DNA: TGCGCCAGCAGCCTGAAAACAGGGCCCGCGAACACCGGGGAGCTGTTTTTT

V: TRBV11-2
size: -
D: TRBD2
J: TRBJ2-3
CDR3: CASSPTLAGGPKDTQYF
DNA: TGTGCCAGCAGCCCGACCCTAGCGGGAGGGCCTAAGGATACGCAGTATTTT

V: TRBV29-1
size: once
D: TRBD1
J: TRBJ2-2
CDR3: CSARTGGTGELFF
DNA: TGCAGCGCAAGGACAGGGGGGACCGGGGAGCTGTTTTTT

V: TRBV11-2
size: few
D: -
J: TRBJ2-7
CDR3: CASSLDLGAEQYF
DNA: TGTGCCAGCAGCTTAGATCTGGGGGCCGAGCAGTACTTC

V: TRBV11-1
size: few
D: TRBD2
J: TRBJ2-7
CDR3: CASSPLAGRGREQYF
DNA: TGTGCCAGCAGCCCTTTAGCGGGAAGGGGCCGCGAGCAGTACTTC

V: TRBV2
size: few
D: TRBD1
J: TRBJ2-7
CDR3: CASSGPGTGTYEQYF
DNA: TGTGCCAGCAGTGGTCCCGGGACAGGGACCTACGAGCAGTACTTC

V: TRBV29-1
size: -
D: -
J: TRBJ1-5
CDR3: CSVQDGANQPQHF
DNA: TGCAGCGTCCAGGATGGTGCCAATCAGCCCCAGCATTTT

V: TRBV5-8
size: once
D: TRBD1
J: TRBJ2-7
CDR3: CASSAPGQGRVAPTSYEQYF
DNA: TGTGCCAGCAGCGCGCCGGGACAGGGGCGAGTAGCCCCAACTTCCTACGAGCAGTACTTC

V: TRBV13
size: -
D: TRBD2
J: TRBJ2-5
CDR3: CASSYGLAGGTETQYF
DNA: TGTGCCAGCAGCTATGGACTAGCGGGAGGTACGGAGACCCAGTACTTC

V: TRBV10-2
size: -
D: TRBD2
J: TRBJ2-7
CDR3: CASSLGTSARGEQYF
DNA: TGCGCCAGCAGTCTAGGCACTAGCGCTCGAGGGGAGCAGTACTTC

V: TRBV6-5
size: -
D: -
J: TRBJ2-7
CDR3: CASSSGGAGKQYF
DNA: TGTGCCAGCAGTTCGGGGGGCGCCGGAAAGCAGTACTTC

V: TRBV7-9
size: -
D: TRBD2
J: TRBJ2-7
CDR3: CASSLRGGPYEQYF
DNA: TGTGCCAGCAGCTTACGCGGGGGTCCCTACGAGCAGTACTTC

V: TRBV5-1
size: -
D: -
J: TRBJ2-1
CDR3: CASSLVRSYNEQFF
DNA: TGCGCCAGCAGCTTGGTGCGGTCGTACAATGAGCAGTTCTTC

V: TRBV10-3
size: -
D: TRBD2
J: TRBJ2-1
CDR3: CAISESSGSSYNEQFF
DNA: TGTGCCATCAGTGAGTCAAGCGGGAGCTCCTACAATGAGCAGTTCTTC

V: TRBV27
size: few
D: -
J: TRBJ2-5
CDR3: CASRTSGETQYF
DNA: TGTGCCAGCAGGACTTCTGGAGAGACCCAGTACTTC

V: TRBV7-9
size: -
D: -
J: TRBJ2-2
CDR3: CASTDTDRTGELFF
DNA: TGTGCCAGCACCGACACTGACCGCACCGGGGAGCTGTTTTTT

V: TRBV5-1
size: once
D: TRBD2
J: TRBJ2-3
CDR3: CASSRTSGASTDTQYF
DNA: TGCGCCAGCAGCCGGACTAGCGGGGCAAGCACAGATACGCAGTATTTT

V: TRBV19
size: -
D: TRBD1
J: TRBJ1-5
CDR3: CASRLQGSNQPQHF
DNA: TGTGCCAGTAGACTACAGGGGAGCAATCAGCCCCAGCATTTT

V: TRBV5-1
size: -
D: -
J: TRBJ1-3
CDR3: CASSLSTGGPGNTIYF
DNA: TGCGCCAGCAGCCTATCGACGGGAGGCCCGGGAAACACCATATATTTT

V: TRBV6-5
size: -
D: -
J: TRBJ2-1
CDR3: CASSPLWGGNEQFF
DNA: TGTGCCAGCAGTCCCCTATGGGGCGGCAATGAGCAGTTCTTC

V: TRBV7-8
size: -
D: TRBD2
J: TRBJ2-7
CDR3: CASSQLAGGPYEQYF
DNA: TGTGCCAGCAGCCAACTCGCGGGGGGACCCTACGAGCAGTACTTC

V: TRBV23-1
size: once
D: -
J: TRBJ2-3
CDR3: CASSLGQSGTDTQYF
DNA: TGCGCCAGCAGTCTGGGCCAATCGGGCACAGATACGCAGTATTTT

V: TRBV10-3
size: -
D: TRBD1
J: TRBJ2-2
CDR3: CAIRRDRGRIGELFF
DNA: TGTGCCATCAGGCGGGACAGGGGGCGGATCGGGGAGCTGTTTTTT

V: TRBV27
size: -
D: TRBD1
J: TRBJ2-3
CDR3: CASSPIDSDRGHGTQYF
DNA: TGTGCCAGCAGCCCTATCGACTCGGACAGGGGGCATGGTACGCAGTATTTT